This TCR beta chain came from a study of CD8+CD57+ T cells in acquired aplastic anemia. All patients picked for sequencing had shown, by flow cytometry, an expansion of CD8+CD57+ cells. The CDR3 runs 14 residues. The germline V and J ends were trimmed by 7 bases and 0 bases, with 13 bases remaining between them. Germline CDR1 SQVTM, CDR2 ANQGSEA. This clonotype has a count of ten or more. Antigen: not known. General observations from the study: Approximately 30 was the count of CD8+ CDR3 sequences that patients shared with controls.

TCR beta VDJ and CDR3 were profiled, and genomic DNA was the template. Each CDR3 protein is one row after TCRdb ran MiXCR on the reads. The repertoire includes about 160,000 distinct CDR3 sequences, around 48% of them detected once, and more than 30% sits in the top ten. The chain uses TRBV29-1 and TRBJ1-3; D is uncertain. This receptor was identified in a human donor with aplastic anemia. Specimen: sorted CD4+, CD8+, or CD8+CD57+ T cells (not recorded which) from PBMCs. CDR3 sequence: CSALLYTSGNTIYF. DNA of the CDR3: TGCAGCGCCCTCCTCTATACCTCTGGAAACACCATATATTTT.